This T cell receptor beta chain derives from a study of siplizumab effects on memory and regulatory T cells. Generated by immunoSEQ multiplex PCR, the TCRdb table keeps only in-frame clones and is missing some. This table holds about 100,000 clones, approximately 92% found once. Study-level findings and limits: Unstimulated subsets accounted for the mapping of only a minor share of the clones that were alloreactive. The diversity of naive T cells seemed greater than that of memory cells, and their alloresponse contribution seemed major. In controls, around 30% of mappable alloreactive CD4+ clones were Treg-derived on average, versus about 69% with siplizumab. Siplizumab cultures yielded proliferating Tregs whose suppressive function was not confirmed.

This clone was found a few times. Its antigen is unknown. Specimen: CD4+ T cells sorted from blood. The receptor was derived from a human donor in good health.

This CDR3 is CASGLVEQPQHF. CDR3 coding DNA: TGTGCTAGTGGTTTGGTAGAACAGCCCCAGCATTTT. The V and J genes are TRBV12-5 and TRBJ1-5; no firm D call. Between the trimmed V and J ends, which lost 0 bases and 7 bases, there was a span of 4 bases. The CDR3 spans 12 residues. Germline CDR1 reads LGHNT; CDR2 reads FRNRAP.